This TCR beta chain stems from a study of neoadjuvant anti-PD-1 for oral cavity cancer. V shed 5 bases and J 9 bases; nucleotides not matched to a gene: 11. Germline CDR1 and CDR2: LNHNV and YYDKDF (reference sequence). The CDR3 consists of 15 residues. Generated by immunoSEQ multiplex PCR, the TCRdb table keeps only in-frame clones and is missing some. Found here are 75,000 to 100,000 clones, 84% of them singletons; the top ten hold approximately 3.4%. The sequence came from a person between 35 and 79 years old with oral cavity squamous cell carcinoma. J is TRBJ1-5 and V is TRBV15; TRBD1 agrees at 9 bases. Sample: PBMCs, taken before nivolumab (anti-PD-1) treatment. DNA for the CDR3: TGTGCCACCAGCCCAGTGGGACAGGGTCAAACGCCCCAGCATTTT. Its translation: CATSPVGQGQTPQHF.